These 27 T cell receptor beta chains originate from one sample sequenced in a study of cytomegalovirus exposure and HLA in healthy donors. The PCR was carried out with 60 Vbeta primers and 13 Jbeta primers. The repertoire was sequenced with immunoSEQ multiplex PCR; TCRdb's copy has only in-frame clones and lacks some. The sample yields around 94,000 clones, 84% seen once. Sequences were obtained from PBMCs. These TCRs come from a man aged 18 to 35 in good health and CMV-seronegative.

This clone has only one observation. The chain uses TRBV19 and TRBJ1-4; 8 bases map to TRBD1. CDR3 length equals 15 residues. Trimming took 4 bases from V and 4 from J; bases not matched to a gene: 5. From germline, CDR1 is LNHDA and CDR2 SQIVND (reference sequence). Here the CDR3 DNA reads TGTGCCAGTAGTACTTCGGGACAGGTTAATGAAAAACTGTTTTTT. This codes for CASSTSGQVNEKLFF.

V gene TRBV6-5 combines with J gene TRBJ2-6; 7 nucleotides line up with TRBD2. V trimming: 7 bases; J trimming: 3 bases; junction bases outside the gene matches: 6. This CDR3 region has 15 residues. Germline-derived CDR1 and CDR2 are MNHEY and SVGAGI. The CDR3 here is CASTGGAGGANVLTF. CDR3 coding DNA: TGTGCCAGCACGGGGGGAGCGGGTGGGGCCAACGTCCTGACTTTC.

The rearrangement links TRBV25-1 to TRBJ2-1, with 16 bases aligning to TRBD2. There are 16 residues in the CDR3. V lost 1 base to trimming and J lost 7 bases; unmatched junction nucleotides: 1. Germline-derived CDR1 and CDR2 are MGHDK and SYGVNS. This CDR3 is CASSEWGLAGGNEQFF. CDR3 nucleotides: TGTGCCAGCAGTGAATGGGGACTAGCGGGAGGGAATGAGCAGTTCTTC.

V and J are TRBV21-1 and TRBJ2-1; no check of the table's D call, TRBD1, against the DNA was made. TRBV21-1 has pseudogene status. The CDR3 covers 18 residues. CDR3 sequence: CASSRKRARDRGFNEQFF. The DNA of the CDR3 is TGTGCCAGCAGCAGAAAAAGGGCACGGGACAGGGGGTTCAATGAGCAGTTCTTC.

This clone is medium-sized. The rearrangement links TRBV6-5 to TRBJ1-1, with D possibly TRBD1 on 6 matching bases. Trimming took 2 bases from V and 4 from J, leaving 11 bases between them. The CDR3 length is 14 residues. Germline V CDR1 and CDR2: MNHEY, SVGAGI. In DNA, the CDR3 is TGTGCCAGCAGTTACCCAGGGGACGTCACTGAAGCTTTCTTT. Amino acid sequence: CASSYPGDVTEAFF.

The chain is built from TRBV15 and TRBJ1-1, with 7 bases aligning to TRBD1. V dropped 6 bases and J dropped 2; count of bases not matched to a gene: 12. The CDR3 is 16 residues long. CDR1 LNHNV and CDR2 YYDKDF come from the germline V gene (reference sequence). CDR3 protein: CATSSGGALVNTEAFF. The CDR3 bases are TGTGCCACCAGTTCAGGGGGAGCTCTTGTTAACACTGAAGCTTTCTTT.

The chain joins TRBV27 to TRBJ1-2, with 8 bases matching TRBD1. V shed 8 bases and J 1 base; nucleotides not matched to a gene: 12. Per the germline V gene, CDR1 is MNHEY and CDR2 is SMNVEV (reference sequence). This CDR3 contains 16 residues. This CDR3 is CASRVRTGTFNYGYTF. The CDR3 nucleotides are TGTGCCAGCCGCGTGAGGACAGGGACCTTTAACTATGGCTACACCTTC.

The rearrangement uses TRBV9 and TRBJ2-3; the match to TRBD1 covers 7 bases. Germline values: CDR1 SGDLS, CDR2 YYNGEE. The CDR3 contains 15 residues. J gave up 4 bases and V 0 bases, and 5 bases lay outside the gene matches. The CDR3 loop reads CASSVGRTGPDTQYF. CDR3 in DNA: TGTGCCAGCAGCGTAGGGAGGACAGGACCAGATACGCAGTATTTT.

Points on this clone: This same CDR3 is encoded by further DNA sequences in the sample. The rearrangement uses TRBV5-1 and TRBJ1-1; tentative D call: TRBD1 (5 bases). The CDR3 has 15 amino acids. Trimming shortened V by 4 bases and J by 5 bases, and 18 bases separated the two germline ends. Germline lookup yields CDR1 SGHRS and CDR2 YFSETQ. The CDR3 bases are TGCGCCAGCAGCACCGGCCCAGGGTGGGGAACTGAAGCTTTCTTT. This translates into CASSTGPGWGTEAFF.

This clone has more than one count but fewer than ten. The CDR3 loop is CASSLVDRENTEAFF. CDR3 nucleotides: TGTGCCAGCAGCTTGGTCGACAGGGAGAACACTGAAGCTTTCTTT. J is TRBJ1-1 and V is TRBV5-6, with 7 bases that match TRBD1. The junction had 3 bases not matched to a gene; V was cut back by 0 bases and J by 1 base. Germline CDR1 SGHDT, CDR2 YYEEEE. The CDR3 loop spans 15 amino acids.

The CDR3 DNA reads as TGTGCCAGCAGCCTTACTAGGATCCTCTCTGGAAACACCATATATTTT. This codes for CASSLTRILSGNTIYF. The chain is built from TRBV7-6 and TRBJ1-3; D gene unclear. The CDR3 covers 16 residues. Germline V gene lookup returns CDR1 SGHVS and CDR2 FNYEAQ. Trimming cost V 5 bases and J 0 bases, with 14 bases left between them.

Worth noting for this clone: The DNA is left out, because the CDR3 cannot be placed on it with certainty; the CDR3 is given as TCRdb lists it. The V gene is TRBV14, the J gene TRBJ2-4; no check of the table's D call, TRBD2, against the DNA was made. Germline CDR1 and CDR2: SGHDN and FVKESK. Including both end residues, the CDR3 is 13 amino acids long. CDR3 residues: CASSQVVAGGSYF.

CDR3 coding DNA: TGTGCCAGCAGCCACCGGACAGGAGCCTACAATGAGCAGTTCTTC. Protein product: CASSHRTGAYNEQFF. The chain uses TRBV14 and TRBJ2-1; 7 bases are shared with TRBD1. The CDR3 length is 15 residues. Trimming at V came to 3 bases and at J to 2 bases, leaving 4 bases not matched to a gene. Looked up from germline, CDR1 is SGHDN and CDR2 is FVKESK.

This clone came up once. CDR3 residues: CASREGSSYEQYF. As DNA, the CDR3 is TGTGCCAGCAGGGAGGGGAGCTCCTACGAGCAGTACTTC. The rearrangement joins TRBV2 to TRBJ2-7, with D perhaps matching TRBD2 (6 bases). CDR3 length equals 13 residues. Trimming took 6 bases from V and 0 from J, leaving 9 bases between them. Germline lookup yields CDR1 SNHLY and CDR2 FYNNEI.

V gene TRBV4-3 combines with J gene TRBJ2-2; the D gene is possibly TRBD2 (5 bases). This CDR3 is built from 17 residues. V lost 2 bases to trimming and J lost 3 bases, with 16 bases between them. In germline, CDR1 is LGHNA, CDR2 YSLEER. CDR3 nucleotide sequence: TGCGCCAGCAGCCAAAGGACTCGACAATACCACACCGGGGAGCTGTTTTTT. Its protein product is CASSQRTRQYHTGELFF.

The V and J genes are TRBV6-6 and TRBJ1-2; tentatively, D is TRBD1 (6 bases). V shed 6 bases and J shed 4 bases, with 12 bases lying between them. This CDR3 comprises 13 residues. The germline gives CDR1 MNHNY, CDR2 SVGAGI (reference sequence). The CDR3 is CASSPGTPYGYTF. DNA of the CDR3: TGTGCCAGCAGCCCCGGGACACCCTATGGCTACACCTTC.

The rearrangement links TRBV6-5 to TRBJ1-1, with TRBD1 as a possible D gene (6 bases). The CDR3 extends over 13 amino acids. Germline CDR1 reads MNHEY; CDR2 reads SVGAGI. Between the trimmed V and J ends, which lost 9 bases and 4 bases, there was a span of 15 bases. In DNA, the CDR3 is TGTGCCAGTTACAGGGTCCGTTTCACTGAAGCTTTCTTT. This gives the protein CASYRVRFTEAFF.

CDR3 loop: CASRGGSGGSYEQYF. The CDR3, as DNA: TGTGCCAGCAGAGGGGGTAGCGGGGGTTCCTACGAGCAGTACTTC. The V and J genes are TRBV7-9 and TRBJ2-7, with 9 bases fitting TRBD2. The CDR3 spans 15 residues. Germline values: CDR1 SEHNR, CDR2 FQNEAQ (reference sequence). V dropped 6 bases and J dropped 1; count of bases not matched to a gene: 7.

The V gene is TRBV14, the J gene TRBJ1-2; D unclear. CDR1 is SGHDN and CDR2 is FVKESK in the germline V gene. The CDR3 spans 15 residues. Trimming shortened V by 4 bases and J by 3 bases, and 15 bases separated the two germline ends. CDR3 in amino acids: CASSPGTIAYYGYTF. The CDR3 DNA reads as TGTGCCAGCAGCCCCGGTACGATCGCATACTATGGCTACACCTTC.

The rearrangement uses TRBV28 and TRBJ1-3; unclear D gene. V lost 7 bases to trimming and J lost 0 bases, with 16 bases between them. The CDR3 is 16 amino acids. Germline CDR1 reads MDHEN; CDR2 reads SYDVKM. For the CDR3, the DNA is TGTGCCAGCAATGCCGCCCGGCAGGTCTCTGGAAACACCATATATTTT. Its protein is CASNAARQVSGNTIYF.

This chain links TRBV6-5 with TRBJ1-2, with 9 positions matching TRBD1. This CDR3 contains 14 residues. The trim removed 8 bases at V and 7 bases at J, leaving 11 bases unmatched. CDR1 and CDR2 from the germline V gene are MNHEY and SVGAGI. Written as DNA, the CDR3 is TGTGCCAGCGGTAACAGGGGGCTGGGAGGTGGCTACACCTTC. Translating it yields CASGNRGLGGGYTF.

V usage is TRBV28 and J usage is TRBJ1-5; D unclear. CDR3 length equals 14 residues. CDR1 MDHEN and CDR2 SYDVKM come from the germline V gene. With 3 bases removed from V and 4 bases from J, the gap between germline ends came to 10 bases. CDR3 residues: CASSFSTTNQPQHF. In DNA, the CDR3 is TGTGCCAGCAGTTTCAGTACTACTAATCAGCCCCAGCATTTT. Together with reference TRBV28 and TRBJ1-5, the CDR3 gives the full variable domain: DVKVTQSSRYLVKRTGEKVFLECVQDMDHENMFWYRQDPGLGLRLIYFSYDVKMKEKGDIPEGYSVSREKKERFSLILESASTNQTSMYLCASSFSTTNQPQHFGDGTRLSIL.

The chain uses TRBV6-5 and TRBJ2-2; no clear D. Per germline, CDR1 MNHEY and CDR2 SVGAGI. V lost 4 bases, J lost 4 bases, and 7 bases lay in between. The CDR3 sequence is 13 residues long. CDR3 protein: CASSWAATGELFF. The CDR3 DNA reads TGTGCCAGCAGTTGGGCAGCCACCGGGGAGCTGTTTTTT.

V and J are TRBV5-1 and TRBJ2-1; 13 nucleotides agree with TRBD2. V dropped 1 base and J dropped 10; count of bases not matched to a gene: 5. This CDR3 is 15 amino acids long. Germline V gene sequence: CDR1 SGHRS, CDR2 YFSETQ. CDR3 loop: CASSLTSGRVREQFF. The DNA of the CDR3 is TGCGCCAGCAGCTTGACTAGCGGGAGGGTCCGCGAGCAGTTCTTC. The whole variable domain, filled in from reference TRBV5-1 and TRBJ2-1, reads KAGVTQTPRYLIKTRGQQVTLSCSPISGHRSVSWYQQTPGQGLQFLFEYFSETQRNKGNFPGRFSGRQFSNSRSEMNVSTLELGDSALYLCASSLTSGRVREQFFGPGTRLTVL.

J is TRBJ1-2 and V is TRBV7-9; D is possibly TRBD1 (6 bases). The CDR3 contains 13 residues. From germline, CDR1 is SEHNR and CDR2 FQNEAQ (reference sequence). Trimming took 3 bases from V and 8 from J, leaving 13 bases between them. The CDR3 loop reads CASSFPEQGGYTF. DNA of the CDR3: TGTGCCAGCAGCTTCCCTGAACAGGGAGGCTACACCTTC.

The V and J genes are TRBV4-3 and TRBJ2-5, with 10 bases fitting TRBD2. Per germline, CDR1 LGHNA and CDR2 YSLEER. Unmatched junction bases numbered 14, after V lost 2 bases and J lost 5 bases. The CDR3 length is 18 residues. CDR3 DNA: TGCGCCAGCAGCCAAACCCCGAACGGGCTAGCGGGAGAGGAGACCCAGTACTTC. Amino acids: CASSQTPNGLAGEETQYF.

The rearrangement joins TRBV9 to TRBJ2-7; D perhaps matches TRBD2 (6 bases). Per germline, CDR1 SGDLS and CDR2 YYNGEE. Deletions cut 4 bases from V and 5 bases from J, with 25 bases between. The CDR3 is made up of 17 amino acids. The CDR3 is CASSPQGALGSGDEQYF. The CDR3 bases are TGTGCCAGCAGCCCGCAGGGCGCCCTCGGGAGTGGCGACGAGCAGTACTTC.